The next 13 T cell receptor beta chains were all read from a single sample in a study of T cell responses to AZD1222 COVID-19 vaccine. Sequencing used immunoSEQ multiplex PCR; TCRdb keeps in-frame clones, though not all of them. This table has 110,000 to 150,000 clones, 93% appearing once. Specimen: peripheral blood, collected after recovery from COVID-19. These receptors came from an adult who had recovered from COVID-19.

The chain has TRBV30 and TRBJ2-3, with no clear D. The germline V and J ends were trimmed by 1 base and 0 bases, with 8 bases remaining between them. CDR1 and CDR2 (germline): GTSNPN, SVGIG (reference sequence). This CDR3 has 14 residues. The CDR3 bases are TGTGCCTGGAGTGCAGTTACTAGCACAGATACGCAGTATTTT. This gives the protein CAWSAVTSTDTQYF.

This clone was seen a single time. CDR3 sequence (DNA): TGTGCCAGCAGCCCCAGACTAGCGGGAGGGCCAGACGAGCAGTACTTC. This encodes CASSPRLAGGPDEQYF. J is TRBJ2-7 and V is TRBV13; 14 bases agree with TRBD2. Germline V gives CDR1 PRHDT, CDR2 FYEKMQ (reference sequence). The ends lost 5 bases at V and 5 bases at J; junction bases unmatched: 8. The length of the CDR3 is 16 residues. Full variable domain (outside the CDR3, taken from reference TRBV13 and TRBJ2-7): AAGVIQSPRHLIKEKRETATLKCYPIPRHDTVYWYQQGPGQDPQFLISFYEKMQSDKGSIPDRFSAQQFSDYHSELNMSSLELGDSALYFCASSPRLAGGPDEQYFGPGTRLTVT.

The chain links TRBV7-2 to TRBJ2-1, with 8 positions matching TRBD2. CDR1 is SGHTA, CDR2 FQGNSA, per germline. The CDR3 totals 13 residues. The junction had 8 bases not matched to a gene; V was cut back by 9 bases and J by 7 bases. The CDR3 loop reads CASGIAGKNEQFF. The CDR3 DNA reads TGTGCCAGTGGGATAGCGGGAAAAAATGAGCAGTTCTTC.

The CDR3, as DNA: TGTGCCAGCCACCCCGACCCATGGCAGGGGAATTATCAGCCCCAGCATTTT. This encodes CASHPDPWQGNYQPQHF. This rearrangement joins TRBV19 to TRBJ1-5; a weak D match, TRBD1 (6 bases). The CDR3 loop spans 17 amino acids. The germline CDR1 and CDR2 sequences are LNHDA and SQIVND (reference sequence). V was shortened by 9 bases and J by 5 bases, with 26 bases between the two germline ends.

The chain carries TRBV7-6 and TRBJ2-1, with 7 bases matching TRBD2. Germline V gene sequence: CDR1 SGHVS, CDR2 FNYEAQ. With V trimmed by 2 bases and J by 9 bases, 4 bases remained unmatched. The CDR3 is made up of 13 amino acids. The CDR3 protein is CASSLSREGEQFF. The CDR3 region has the DNA TGTGCCAGCAGCTTATCCAGGGAGGGTGAGCAGTTCTTC.

A single count supports this clone. The rearrangement links TRBV21-1 to TRBJ1-5. TRBV21-1 is reported as a pseudogene. The CDR3 consists of 12 residues. CDR3 nucleotides: TGTGCCAGCAGCAAAGGGGATCAGCCCCAGCATTTT. Encoded protein: CASSKGDQPQHF.

The chain joins TRBV7-2 to TRBJ2-2; D is possibly TRBD2 (6 bases). Germline CDR1 and CDR2: SGHTA and FQGNSA. This CDR3 contains 14 residues. V dropped 3 bases and J dropped 4 bases, with 9 bases sitting between them. In nucleotides, the CDR3 is TGTGCCAGCAGCTTTCGGGAGTTCACCGGGGAGCTGTTTTTT. Encoded protein: CASSFREFTGELFF.

V is TRBV19 and J is TRBJ2-7; D remains ambiguous. V gave up 7 bases and J gave up 3 bases, with 13 bases separating them. Germline loops: CDR1 LNHDA, CDR2 SQIVND (reference sequence). The CDR3 length is 13 residues. CDR3 in amino acids: CASTPAPGYEQYF. The CDR3 DNA is TGTGCCAGTACCCCCGCCCCGGGCTACGAGCAGTACTTC. Variable domain in full (rest from reference TRBV19 and TRBJ2-7): DGGITQSPKYLFRKEGQNVTLSCEQNLNHDAMYWYRQDPGQGLRLIYYSQIVNDFQKGDIAEGYSVSREKKESFPLTVTSAQKNPTAFYLCASTPAPGYEQYFGPGTRLTVT.

The chain links TRBV6-6 to TRBJ1-5, with 7 bases lining up with TRBD1. The germline V gene encodes CDR1 MNHNY and CDR2 SVGAGI (reference sequence). This CDR3 contains 14 residues. J gave up 4 bases and V 8 bases, and 8 bases lay outside the gene matches. The CDR3 loop is CASDGDSPNQPQHF. The CDR3, as DNA: TGTGCCAGCGATGGGGACAGTCCAAATCAGCCCCAGCATTTT.

This chain joins TRBV3-1 (or the pseudogene TRBV3-2) and TRBJ1-5; no clear D gene. The germline V gene encodes CDR1 LGHDT and CDR2 YNNKEL (reference sequence). Trimming removed 0 bases at V and 0 bases at J, with 6 bases between. The CDR3 covers 15 residues. The CDR3 DNA is TGTGCCAGCAGCCAAGATCCAGTTAGCAATCAGCCCCAGCATTTT. Translating gives CASSQDPVSNQPQHF.

This chain connects TRBV28 to TRBJ1-5, with D hard to call. The CDR3 contains 16 residues. V lost 2 bases and J 5 bases, leaving 16 bases between the germline ends. Germline V gives CDR1 MDHEN, CDR2 SYDVKM. CDR3 region: CASSLRADGKDQPQHF. CDR3 DNA: TGTGCCAGCAGTTTAAGGGCGGACGGGAAAGATCAGCCCCAGCATTTT.

The J gene is TRBJ2-1, the V gene TRBV6-5, with D possibly matching TRBD1 (5 bases). The CDR3 extends over 12 amino acids. Deletions cut 2 bases from V and 6 bases from J, with 5 bases between. CDR1 is MNHEY and CDR2 is SVGAGI in the germline V gene. CDR3 coding DNA: TGTGCCAGCAGTTACGACAGCAATGAGCAGTTCTTC. It is translated as CASSYDSNEQFF.

CDR3 DNA sequence: TGTGCCAGCAGAGACAGGGGGGGCTACGAGCAGTACTTC. This translates into CASRDRGGYEQYF. The chain is built from TRBV28 and TRBJ2-7; 9 nucleotides agree with TRBD1. CDR1 and CDR2 (germline): MDHEN, SYDVKM. V was pared by 6 bases and J by 3 bases, with 3 bases of the junction left unmatched. There are 13 residues in the CDR3.